The entry that follows covers one T cell receptor beta chain sequence. This sample was included in a study of cytomegalovirus exposure and HLA in healthy donors. Sequencing used immunoSEQ multiplex PCR; TCRdb keeps in-frame clones, though not all of them. The sample includes some 240,000 clones, less than 90% of them seen just once. Trimming stripped 3 bases from V and 5 bases from J, with 6 bases between. Germline CDR1 reads SGDLS; CDR2 reads YYNGEE. The CDR3 sequence is 12 residues long. The chain links TRBV9 to TRBJ2-1; D remains unclear. What was sequenced was PBMCs. This receptor was taken from a woman between 18 and 29 years old in good health and CMV-seronegative. CDR3 region: CASSEGNNEQFF. CDR3 nucleotide sequence: TGTGCCAGCAGCGAGGGAAACAATGAGCAGTTCTTC.